The 16 T cell receptor beta chains reported below all come from one sample, sequenced in a study of blood T cell repertoires in COVID-19. Method: immunoSEQ multiplex PCR; TCRdb's copy keeps in-frame clones and lacks some. The sample contains 170,000 or so clones, 80% to 90% of which appear only once. Sequencing used peripheral blood. These receptors all come from a young man who had recovered from COVID-19.

There are a few counts of this clone. The chain uses TRBV9 and TRBJ2-1, with 8 nucleotides matching TRBD2. Losses at the gene ends were 0 bases for V and 7 bases for J; bases not matched to a gene: 3. Germline lookup yields CDR1 SGDLS and CDR2 YYNGEE. CDR3 length equals 14 residues. The CDR3 DNA sequence: TGTGCCAGCAGCGTAGCGGGAGGGTCAAATGAGCAGTTCTTC. It translates to CASSVAGGSNEQFF.

This chain connects TRBV14 to TRBJ2-3; the D gene is possibly TRBD2 (6 bases). Germline assignment: CDR1 SGHDN and CDR2 FVKESK. CDR3 size: 13 residues. V shed 6 bases and J shed 1 base, with 8 bases lying between them. Here the CDR3 DNA reads TGTGCCAGCAGGGCTAGCGGCACAGATACGCAGTATTTT. Translation: CASRASGTDTQYF.

This chain uses TRBV12-5 with TRBJ2-1, with D perhaps TRBD1 (5 bases). The CDR3 length is 14 residues. The germline V gene has CDR1 LGHNT and CDR2 FRNRAP. The V gene lost 2 bases and the J gene lost 5 bases, with 10 bases spanning the gap. The CDR3 DNA follows: TGTGCTAGTGGTTTGCTGGACACAGACAATGAGCAGTTCTTC. Protein sequence: CASGLLDTDNEQFF.

V usage is TRBV6-5 and J usage is TRBJ1-1, with D unresolved. Trimming pared 6 bases from V and 1 base from J, leaving 9 bases between. CDR1 is MNHEY and CDR2 is SVGAGI in the germline V gene. This CDR3 is 13 amino acids long. CDR3 loop: CASSPDKNTEAFF. The CDR3 bases are TGTGCCAGCAGCCCCGACAAGAACACTGAAGCTTTCTTT.

This chain links TRBV5-1 with TRBJ2-3, with D perhaps TRBD1 (6 bases). Per germline, CDR1 SGHRS and CDR2 YFSETQ. The V and J ends lost 0 bases and 2 bases respectively, with 7 bases between them. The CDR3 length is 14 residues. The CDR3 is CASSLGQDTDTQYF. CDR3 DNA: TGCGCCAGCAGCTTGGGACAGGACACAGATACGCAGTATTTT. The full variable domain, in which reference TRBV5-1 and TRBJ2-3 provide the parts outside the CDR3, is KAGVTQTPRYLIKTRGQQVTLSCSPISGHRSVSWYQQTPGQGLQFLFEYFSETQRNKGNFPGRFSGRQFSNSRSEMNVSTLELGDSALYLCASSLGQDTDTQYFGPGTRLTVL.

The V and J genes are TRBV23-1 and TRBJ2-7; D unclear. Being an ORF, TRBV23-1 has a function that is uncertain. Trimming removed 0 bases at V and 1 base at J, with 13 bases between. The CDR3 consists of 16 residues. Here the CDR3 DNA reads TGCGCCAGCAGTCAATCGGGCAGGTTAAATTCCTACGAGCAGTACTTC. Its protein product is CASSQSGRLNSYEQYF.

This chain connects TRBV6-5 to TRBJ2-3, with 8 positions matching TRBD2. The junction had 3 bases not matched to a gene; V was cut back by 2 bases and J by 2 bases. The germline CDR1 and CDR2 sequences are MNHEY and SVGAGI. The CDR3 is 15 amino acids. CDR3 coding DNA: TGTGCCAGCAGTTACGAGCGGGAGACCACAGATACGCAGTATTTT. Residues: CASSYERETTDTQYF.

The chain combines TRBV7-2 with TRBJ2-7, with 7 positions matching TRBD1. The CDR3 has 14 residues. The V gene's germline CDR1 is SGHTA and CDR2 FQGNSA. J lost 1 base, V lost 5 bases, and 5 bases had no gene match. CDR3 sequence: CASSVRDSSYEQYF. The CDR3 DNA is TGTGCCAGCAGCGTCCGGGACAGTTCCTACGAGCAGTACTTC.

This chain joins TRBV28 and TRBJ1-3, with 8 bases aligning to TRBD1. The junction had 8 bases not matched to a gene; V was cut back by 5 bases and J by 2 bases. CDR3 length equals 16 residues. Germline V gene sequence: CDR1 MDHEN, CDR2 SYDVKM. In nucleotides, the CDR3 is TGTGCCAGCAGTGTTCCTCAGGGGGCTGCTGGAAACACCATATATTTT. This encodes CASSVPQGAAGNTIYF. Full variable domain (missing parts from reference TRBV28 and TRBJ1-3): DVKVTQSSRYLVKRTGEKVFLECVQDMDHENMFWYRQDPGLGLRLIYFSYDVKMKEKGDIPEGYSVSREKKERFSLILESASTNQTSMYLCASSVPQGAAGNTIYFGEGSWLTVV.

The rearrangement uses TRBV10-3 and TRBJ2-3; 8 bases line up with TRBD2. V lost 2 bases to trimming and J lost 4 bases; unmatched junction nucleotides: 8. Germline V gene sequence: CDR1 ENHRY, CDR2 SYGVKD. The CDR3 sequence is 16 residues long. CDR3 nucleotides: TGTGCCATCAGTGAGCCGAGCGGGAGAGGCTCAGATACGCAGTATTTT. It specifies CAISEPSGRGSDTQYF.

This chain links TRBV5-1 with TRBJ2-5, with unresolved D. V shed 2 bases and J shed 5 bases, with 16 bases lying between them. The CDR3 sequence is 15 residues long. Germline loops: CDR1 SGHRS, CDR2 YFSETQ. CDR3 nucleotides: TGCGCCAGCAGCTTAGGTACCACAGAAAGGGAGACCCAGTACTTC. Translation gives CASSLGTTERETQYF.

The sample holds a few counts of this clone. The V gene is TRBV29-1, the J gene TRBJ1-2; D is undetermined. Trimming pared 7 bases from V and 8 bases from J, leaving 17 bases between. Germline values: CDR1 SQVTM, CDR2 ANQGSEA. The CDR3 contains 12 residues. CDR3: CSAYRVAGGYTF. The CDR3 DNA is TGCAGCGCCTACCGGGTCGCGGGAGGCTACACCTTC.

V gene TRBV30 combines with J gene TRBJ2-3, with a tentative D call TRBD2 (5 bases). Germline values: CDR1 GTSNPN, CDR2 SVGIG (reference sequence). Trimming removed 0 bases from V and 6 bases from J, with 10 bases in between. CDR3 length equals 13 residues. CDR3 nucleotide sequence: TGTGCCTGGAGTGTCCTGGAGGTCGATACGCAGTATTTT. As protein: CAWSVLEVDTQYF.

This rearrangement joins TRBV6-2 or TRBV6-3 to TRBJ2-2; D perhaps matches TRBD2 (5 bases). Germline V CDR1 and CDR2: MNHEY, SVGEGT. The length of the CDR3 is 15 residues. The ends were cut back, 5 bases at V and 4 bases at J, with 14 bases in the middle. This CDR3 reads CASSDGSTITGELFF. The DNA for the CDR3 is TGTGCCAGCAGTGACGGGTCGACTATCACCGGGGAGCTGTTTTTT.

The chain is built from TRBV24-1 and TRBJ1-1, with D perhaps matching TRBD1 (5 bases). The CDR3 contains 12 residues. Germline V gene data show CDR1 as KGHDR and CDR2 as SFDVKD. The V end lost 6 bases, the J end lost 3 bases, and 7 bases lay between the germline ends. CDR3 sequence (DNA): TGTGCCACCAGTAGCAGGGACACTGAAGCTTTCTTT. Translation: CATSSRDTEAFF.

The rearrangement joins TRBV6-1 to TRBJ1-2; weak D call: TRBD1 (5 bases). With 0 bases removed from V and 5 bases from J, the gap between germline ends came to 13 bases. The germline CDR1 and CDR2 sequences are MNHNS and SASEGT. CDR3 length equals 15 residues. The CDR3 sequence is CASSEAGGIGYGYTF. In DNA, the CDR3 is TGTGCCAGCAGTGAAGCTGGGGGGATCGGTTATGGCTACACCTTC.